This record concerns one T cell receptor (beta chain) sequence. The entry originates in a study of blood T cell repertoires in COVID-19. Germline V CDR1 and CDR2: MDHEN, SYDVKM. V lost 5 bases to trimming and J lost 0 bases, with 17 bases between them. The CDR3 is made up of 17 amino acids. Per the original data handling: The assay estimated nucleated cells by amplifying reference gene primers. The data were produced by immunoSEQ multiplex PCR, yet TCRdb's version contains in-frame clones alone and is incomplete. V, J and clone size derive from that table, while D and trimming were established from the DNA sequence. This repertoire shows about 370,000 clones, nearly 90% found once; its top ten account for 1.7%.

The rearrangement joins TRBV28 to TRBJ2-1, with D perhaps TRBD1 (5 bases). The sequence derives from a woman aged 25-40 years who had recovered from COVID-19. What was sequenced was PBMCs or T cells enriched from blood (not recorded which). CDR3 protein: CASSPGIQQSSYNEQFF. Written as DNA, the CDR3 is TGTGCCAGCAGTCCAGGGATTCAGCAAAGCTCCTACAATGAGCAGTTCTTC.